This T cell receptor beta chain was sequenced for a study of monozygotic twins with cystic fibrosis. Germline V CDR1 and CDR2: LNHDA, SQIVND (reference sequence). The ends were cut back, 7 bases at V and 2 bases at J, with 15 bases in the middle. The CDR3 runs to 15 residues. Measured with immunoSEQ multiplex PCR; TCRdb has only the in-frame clones, and not every one. The sample has about 9,600 clones; around 90% are singletons. A note on this clone: The target antigen is unknown.

Study-level points and caveats: V usage most resembled the co-twin in 13 of 16 pairs. Unrelated CF individuals shared fewer identical clonotypes than monozygotic CF twins. Clonality was generally low (median approximately 0.009), higher in the most severe patients.

The gene calls are TRBV19 and TRBJ2-1; D may be TRBD1 or TRBD2 (5 bases each). The receptor was isolated from a boy under 10 years old with cystic fibrosis. Material for sequencing was blood. DNA for the CDR3: TGTGCCAGTATAAGATCGGGACCAACCTACAATGAGCAGTTCTTC. Translated: CASIRSGPTYNEQFF.